The 26 T cell receptor beta chains in this list originate from one sample, sequenced in a study of blood T cell repertoires in COVID-19. The assay was immunoSEQ multiplex PCR, and TCRdb's table has in-frame clones only and misses some. The table includes 200,000 to 250,000 clones, almost 85% detected once. The sample was peripheral blood. The receptors come from a man in his fifties or sixties with acute or convalescent COVID-19.

The CDR3 is CASSSQNPTGLDYGYTF. CDR3 nucleotide sequence: TGTGCCAGCAGTTCCCAAAACCCTACAGGGTTGGACTATGGCTACACCTTC. The chain carries TRBV28 and TRBJ1-2; tentative D call: TRBD1 (6 bases). Per germline, CDR1 MDHEN and CDR2 SYDVKM. Trimming cost V 4 bases and J 3 bases, with 21 bases left between them. The CDR3 has 17 residues.

The chain links TRBV10-2 to TRBJ2-7; D call uncertain. Germline assignment: CDR1 WSHSY and CDR2 SAAADI. The CDR3 has 12 residues. V lost 8 bases and J lost 6, with 14 bases in between. CDR3 DNA sequence: TGCGCCAGCTCTGCGATAGCCGCCGAGCAGTACTTC. Its protein product is CASSAIAAEQYF.

The chain couples TRBV18 to TRBJ1-2; unclear D gene. There are 14 residues in the CDR3. CDR1 and CDR2 from the germline V gene are KGHSH and LQKENI. Between the trimmed V and J ends, which lost 3 bases and 0 bases, there was a span of 8 bases. This CDR3 reads CASSPSVANYGYTF. The CDR3 region has the DNA TGTGCCAGCTCACCGTCGGTAGCTAACTATGGCTACACCTTC.

The rearrangement joins TRBV5-1 to TRBJ2-1; a weak D match, TRBD1 (5 bases). Germline CDR1 SGHRS, CDR2 YFSETQ. The CDR3 consists of 14 residues. The V gene lost 2 bases and the J gene lost 6 bases, with 12 bases spanning the gap. The CDR3, as DNA: TGCGCCAGCAGCTTAGGGATAGGGGCCAATGAGCAGTTCTTC. Residues: CASSLGIGANEQFF.

This sequence joins TRBV19 and TRBJ2-1, with D tentatively TRBD2 (5 bases). Germline loops: CDR1 LNHDA, CDR2 SQIVND (reference sequence). The CDR3 spans 14 residues. The V and J ends lost 3 bases and 7 bases respectively, with 13 bases between them. Written as DNA, the CDR3 is TGTGCCAGTAGTATCCCGACCGGGAAGAATGAGCAGTTCTTC. Its translation is CASSIPTGKNEQFF. The variable domain in full, with the rest retrieved from reference TRBV19 and TRBJ2-1, is DGGITQSPKYLFRKEGQNVTLSCEQNLNHDAMYWYRQDPGQGLRLIYYSQIVNDFQKGDIAEGYSVSREKKESFPLTVTSAQKNPTAFYLCASSIPTGKNEQFFGPGTRLTVL.

V is TRBV19 and J is TRBJ2-2; 8 positions match TRBD1. The CDR3 extends over 14 amino acids. V trimming: 6 bases; J trimming: 7 bases; junction bases outside the gene matches: 7. The germline V gene encodes CDR1 LNHDA and CDR2 SQIVND (reference sequence). CDR3 DNA sequence: TGTGCCAGTAGCTCGGGACAGGTCGACGGGGAGCTGTTTTTT. It encodes CASSSGQVDGELFF.

V is TRBV27 and J is TRBJ2-5, with 13 bases identical to TRBD2. Germline assignment: CDR1 MNHEY and CDR2 SMNVEV (reference sequence). V lost 2 bases and J lost 5; bases outside the gene matches: 8. The CDR3 contains 17 residues. The CDR3 DNA sequence: TGTGCCAGCAGTTTAATCGGACTAGCGGGAGATCGGGAGACCCAGTACTTC. Protein: CASSLIGLAGDRETQYF.

This rearrangement joins TRBV19 to TRBJ1-4; D is uncertain. Germline CDR1 and CDR2: LNHDA and SQIVND (reference sequence). The CDR3 sequence is 10 residues long. Trimming pared 9 bases from V and 11 bases from J, leaving 10 bases between. Here the CDR3 reads CASGGQKLFF. Here the CDR3 DNA reads TGTGCCAGCGGAGGGCAGAAACTGTTTTTT. Using reference TRBV19 and TRBJ1-4 for the parts outside the CDR3, the full variable domain is DGGITQSPKYLFRKEGQNVTLSCEQNLNHDAMYWYRQDPGQGLRLIYYSQIVNDFQKGDIAEGYSVSREKKESFPLTVTSAQKNPTAFYLCASGGQKLFFGSGTQLSVL.

V usage is TRBV5-1 and J usage is TRBJ2-3; tentatively, D is TRBD1 (5 bases). Germline loops: CDR1 SGHRS, CDR2 YFSETQ. V dropped 5 bases and J dropped 0 bases, with 16 bases sitting between them. There are 16 residues in the CDR3. CDR3 residues: CASRSRQGLSTDTQYF. The CDR3 coding sequence is TGCGCCAGCAGATCGAGGCAGGGCCTTAGCACAGATACGCAGTATTTT.

J is TRBJ2-7 and V is TRBV6-6; 10 bases agree with TRBD2. Germline CDR1 is MNHNY and CDR2 is SVGAGI (reference sequence). The CDR3 contains 18 residues. V shed 5 bases and J 2 bases; nucleotides not matched to a gene: 15. Here the CDR3 DNA reads TGTGCCAGCAGTCCATTAATTAGAGCGGGAGGGGCCCCCTACGAGCAGTACTTC. This encodes CASSPLIRAGGAPYEQYF.

The V and J genes are TRBV19 and TRBJ1-2; 11 positions match TRBD1. Germline values: CDR1 LNHDA, CDR2 SQIVND (reference sequence). The CDR3 covers 16 residues. V gave up 3 bases and J gave up 8 bases; unmatched junction bases: 11. DNA for the CDR3: TGTGCCAGTAGTATTGGCCGGACAGGGGGCTCCGGAGGCTACACCTTC. Its translation: CASSIGRTGGSGGYTF.

The V and J genes are TRBV11-1 and TRBJ2-1, with D possibly matching TRBD2 (5 bases). V lost 5 bases and J lost 0, with 8 bases in between. Germline lookup yields CDR1 SGHAT and CDR2 FQDESV (reference sequence). This CDR3 contains 14 residues. The CDR3 spells CASSPGLSYNEQFF. The CDR3 DNA reads as TGTGCCAGCAGCCCCGGACTCTCCTACAATGAGCAGTTCTTC.

This rearrangement joins TRBV9 to TRBJ1-1, with D perhaps TRBD1 (5 bases). V was cut by 3 bases and J by 4 bases, with 16 bases left in between. The CDR3 runs 15 residues. CDR1 is SGDLS and CDR2 is YYNGEE in the germline V gene. The CDR3 here is CASSAGRGKGTEAFF. In nucleotides, the CDR3 is TGTGCCAGCAGCGCGGGTAGGGGTAAAGGCACTGAAGCTTTCTTT.

The rearrangement joins TRBV10-3 to TRBJ2-6; D may be TRBD1 (6 bases). Germline CDR1 reads ENHRY; CDR2 reads SYGVKD. V was cut by 6 bases and J by 1 base, with 10 bases left in between. CDR3 length equals 15 residues. The CDR3 bases are TGTGCCATCAGGACAGACAGGTCTGGGGCCAACGTCCTGACTTTC. Its protein is CAIRTDRSGANVLTF.

The chain employs TRBV6-2 or TRBV6-3 and TRBJ2-7; 7 bases fit TRBD2. Germline CDR1 is MNHEY and CDR2 is SVGEGT. The CDR3 is 16 residues long. J gave up 0 bases and V 2 bases, and 7 bases lay outside the gene matches. The CDR3 region is CASSYRSSGASYEQYF. The CDR3 nucleotides are TGTGCCAGCAGTTACCGGTCTAGCGGAGCCTCCTACGAGCAGTACTTC.

The rearrangement links TRBV30 to TRBJ1-2; unclear D gene. CDR3 length equals 16 residues. The V gene lost 0 bases and the J gene lost 5 bases, with 19 bases spanning the gap. The V gene's germline CDR1 is GTSNPN and CDR2 SVGIG (reference sequence). The CDR3 region is CAWSVRYSRAWYGYTF. Here the CDR3 DNA reads TGTGCCTGGAGTGTACGTTACAGCAGAGCTTGGTATGGCTACACCTTC.

The chain carries TRBV2 and TRBJ1-5; maybe TRBD1 (5 bases). Deletions cut 0 bases from V and 5 bases from J, with 11 bases between. This CDR3 has 15 residues. The germline V gene encodes CDR1 SNHLY and CDR2 FYNNEI. The CDR3 DNA follows: TGTGCCAGCAGTGAAGCCGTGGGACTCTATCAGCCCCAGCATTTT. Encoded protein: CASSEAVGLYQPQHF.

The rearrangement uses TRBV18 and TRBJ1-5; 7 bases line up with TRBD1. Per the germline V gene, CDR1 is KGHSH and CDR2 is LQKENI. This CDR3 has 15 amino acids. After removal of 4 bases from V and 3 bases from J, the junction contained 6 bases not matched to a gene. The CDR3 here is CASSQSTGVNQPQHF. The CDR3 coding sequence is TGTGCCAGCTCACAGTCCACAGGGGTCAATCAGCCCCAGCATTTT.

Worth noting for this clone: The sample has other DNA sequences that encode this CDR3 too. The chain couples TRBV6-5 to TRBJ2-1, with a tentative D call TRBD2 (5 bases). The V end lost 0 bases, the J end lost 0 bases, and 6 bases lay between the germline ends. The CDR3 is 15 amino acids. Per the germline V gene, CDR1 is MNHEY and CDR2 is SVGAGI. The CDR3 loop reads CASSYSGSSYNEQFF. The CDR3, as DNA: TGTGCCAGCAGTTACTCGGGGAGCTCCTACAATGAGCAGTTCTTC.

This clone has a single count. The chain uses TRBV7-9 and TRBJ2-2; a possible D gene is TRBD1 (6 bases). The CDR3 covers 15 residues. Trimming stripped 4 bases from V and 4 bases from J, with 13 bases between. Germline lookup yields CDR1 SEHNR and CDR2 FQNEAQ (reference sequence). The CDR3 region is CASSSRDTVTGELFF. The DNA for the CDR3 is TGTGCCAGCAGCTCCCGGGACACCGTCACCGGGGAGCTGTTTTTT.

The V and J genes are TRBV18 and TRBJ1-5; D is undetermined. Per the germline V gene, CDR1 is KGHSH and CDR2 is LQKENI. This CDR3 is 15 amino acids long. Trimming took off 1 base at V and 0 bases at J, with 7 bases between the two ends. For the CDR3, the DNA is TGTGCCAGCTCACCACAGGAGGATAGCAATCAGCCCCAGCATTTT. Translating gives CASSPQEDSNQPQHF.

V is TRBV10-1 and J is TRBJ1-3; D ambiguous. CDR1 and CDR2 (germline): WNHNN, SYGVQD (reference sequence). With 6 bases removed from V and 0 bases from J, the gap between germline ends came to 12 bases. The CDR3 sequence is 15 residues long. DNA for the CDR3: TGCGCCAGCAGCGGAGGGAGGAGCTCTGGAAACACCATATATTTT. Protein product: CASSGGRSSGNTIYF.

J is TRBJ1-1 and V is TRBV19; D is uncertain. The germline V gene encodes CDR1 LNHDA and CDR2 SQIVND (reference sequence). V gave up 7 bases and J gave up 3 bases, with 12 bases separating them. This CDR3 spans 13 amino acids. DNA for the CDR3: TGTGCCAGTAAACGGCGGTTGGACACTGAAGCTTTCTTT. It specifies CASKRRLDTEAFF.

This clone was counted only a few times. The rearrangement joins TRBV6-5 to TRBJ2-3, with 10 positions matching TRBD2. The CDR3 runs to 15 residues. The germline CDR1 and CDR2 sequences are MNHEY and SVGAGI. The J segment lost 1 base and the V segment lost 7 bases, leaving 5 bases of the junction unmatched. The CDR3 sequence is CASTSGGAGTDTQYF. In DNA, the CDR3 is TGTGCCAGCACTAGCGGGGGTGCAGGCACAGATACGCAGTATTTT.

This clone showed up just a few times. A read error may produce the germline difference seen at one junction end. The V call is TRBV11-3, the J call TRBJ2-7; no reliable D call. This CDR3 is 11 amino acids long. Per germline, CDR1 SGHNT and CDR2 YENEEA. CDR3 sequence (DNA): TGTGCCAGCAGCTTATGGTCCTATCCGGACTTC. This gives the protein CASSLWSYPDF.

The chain has TRBV7-6 and TRBJ2-7, with 7 positions matching TRBD2. This CDR3 comprises 15 residues. Germline loops: CDR1 SGHVS, CDR2 FNYEAQ. The V and J ends lost 5 bases and 2 bases, in that order; junction bases with no gene match: 9. CDR3 in amino acids: CASSPWGGRAYEQYF. The CDR3 bases are TGTGCCAGCAGCCCGTGGGGGGGAAGGGCCTACGAGCAGTACTTC.